Described below is a single TCR beta chain sequence and its context. Antigen specificity is unknown. Trimming removed 6 bases from V and 4 bases from J, with 12 bases in between. The CDR3 consists of 13 residues. Antigen-specific CD4+ T cells were first expanded with viral peptide pools by the ViraFEST assay and only then sequenced. The culture ran for nine to ten days, and then CD4+ T cells were isolated. Either the BNT162b2 or mRNA-1273 vaccine was given to participants in two doses. Sequencing used immunoSEQ multiplex PCR; TCRdb keeps in-frame clones, though not all of them. The sample records about 66,000 clones, roughly 76% being singletons. The sample belongs to a study of vaccination effects on CD4 cells after COVID-19. Study-level findings and limits: Few convalescent patients and no early post-infection timepoints were included in the study. After vaccination of healthy people, only 1 of 255 vaccine-induced clones cross-reacted with common cold coronaviruses.

This sequence was found in a human donor who received a COVID-19 vaccine. The material was CD4+ T cells from PBMCs cultured with HCoV-OC43 spike peptides, obtained after COVID-19 vaccination. Subset meaning: HCoV-OC43 spike overlapping peptide pool stimulation. The chain uses TRBV12-3 or TRBV12-4 and TRBJ1-2; TRBD1 might be the D (6 bases). In nucleotides, the CDR3 is TGTGCCAGCAGAATAACAGGGCTCTATGGCTACACCTTC. Its translation is CASRITGLYGYTF.